This T cell receptor (beta chain) was sequenced during a study of cytomegalovirus exposure and HLA in healthy donors (dated by TCRdb to about 2017). Background for the entire study: In an earlier analysis of under 750 of the donors, 276 Gb of sequence data and about 110 million unique TCR beta sequences from 150 million to 200 million T cells were reported. About 280 gigabases of sequencing data and approximately 91 million unique TCR sequences made up an early release that covered several hundred HLA-typed donors. Of the 300 to 450 genotyped donors, around 81% fell in the genetic ancestry cluster associated with self-reported Caucasian donors. The study aimed to test whether cataloging public T cell receptors could reveal signatures of past pathogen exposure. The T cell repertoires of 666 subjects were profiled by immunosequencing and related to cytomegalovirus serostatus. Along with the roughly 610-subject first cohort, a separate validation cohort of around 110 different subjects was used. The study combined high-throughput TCR immunosequencing, statistical association of individual TCRs with disease status, and machine learning to predict cytomegalovirus infection status. A later analysis re-examined previously published TCR beta repertoires from about 670 donors and added high-resolution HLA genotyping to investigate patterns of TCR occurrence. Rather than drawing on any new phenotypic data, the later analysis identified candidate immune exposures from TCR beta sequences and the way those sequences occurred across donors. An earlier analysis of 587 of the donors applied high-throughput TCR beta sequencing to assess whether each TCR beta V gene segment acted as functional or pseudogenic. Donor age, sex, ethnicity and CMV serostatus were compiled alongside the repertoire data. A later genetic analysis took genome-wide SNP genotypes for about 65% of the 666 donors and used that subset as a discovery cohort. All discovery cohort repertoires had been generated using a single sequencing platform. HLA typing covered class I and class II loci at four-digit resolution. The number of typed donors differed by locus: roughly 629-640 for A, B, C, DRB1 and DQB1; about 520 for DQA1; 606 for DPA1; and about 470 for DPB1. Because of strong linkage in the cohort, roughly five DR-DQ haplotypes were treated as single units for association and clustering. Among some 400 genotyped donors of the cohort, an average of 235,054 unique TCR beta nucleotide sequences were sequenced per donor, roughly a sixth of them non-productive.

Study-level results and caveats: HLA typing was unavailable for some donors at each locus, so association tests used only the typed subset. Correlated functional status among segregating V segments might reflect linkage disequilibrium, but an unknown experimental factor could not be ruled out. In an earlier analysis of several hundred of the donors, most TCR beta V segments were observed in productive rearrangements about 87% or about 30% of the time, broadly matching IMGT annotations. Strong co-occurrence of HLA alleles, especially DR and DQ, made assigning TCR associations to individual alleles difficult. Only TCR beta chains were sequenced in this cohort, and the absence of alpha or paired-chain data limited detectable features. In a later analysis, TCR association rates were found to vary across HLA loci, with the most associated TCRs seen for DRB1 alleles and the fewest for HLA-C alleles. Most CMV-associated TCR beta chains appeared to be HLA-restricted in a later analysis, and the HLA associations seemed to be driven largely by CMV exposure. Compared with the roughly 670-donor mean, donors in an Asian-associated ancestry cluster had fewer N-insertions in productive TCRs, according to a later genetic analysis. The classifier was reported to diagnose cytomegalovirus status with high specificity and sensitivity in both the original cohort and the validation cohort. Because the 87-base-pair reads could not distinguish some IMGT-functional V segments, including TRBV6-2 and TRBV6-3, those segments were excluded. In a later analysis, HLA-associated TCR beta chains were found to be more clonally expanded and to have lower generation probabilities than equally common non-associated chains. A later analysis associated 15,000 to 20,000 TCR beta sequences with specific HLA alleles at a false discovery rate of 0.05. The presence/absence analyses assumed that sequencing depth was roughly uniform across donors, and that assumption may not be true. A total of 150 to 200 TCR beta chains were listed by the study as associated with cytomegalovirus. A further reported finding was that TCR beta sequences accurately predicted the HLA-A and HLA-B alleles for most subjects in the first cohort. Several of the top co-occurrence clusters appeared to be linked to parvovirus B19, influenza, CMV and Epstein-Barr virus, according to a later analysis. Over 15 rarely observed V segments, including chromosome 9 orphons, were excluded from the earlier analysis of approximately 600 of the donors because counts were too low. Most TCR sequences were seen in very few donors, while some public TCRs were found in many individuals. The authors suggested that the approach could potentially be generalized to other disease states and immunological phenotypes. In vitro tests confirmed that a few of the cytomegalovirus-associated TCR beta chains recognize cytomegalovirus antigens. A group of highly shared sequence variants was considered likely to be a technical artifact of the sequencing pipeline. The only immune exposure information available for the cohort was CMV serostatus. In a later genetic analysis, a missense DCLRE1C variant was associated with V-gene and J-gene trimming of TCR beta chains, and the association was replicated in an independent cohort.

In total, approximately 700 healthy bone marrow donors made up the cohort. At the time of sampling, every cohort member was nominally healthy, though immune exposures that went unrecorded were likely present. The donor was CMV seronegative and was included in the group of around 320 seronegative cohort members. Every donor gave a peripheral blood sample, and the peripheral blood mononuclear cells from that sample were used for TCR beta sequencing. The Qiagen DNeasy Blood Extraction Kit was used to extract genomic DNA from the blood cell samples. Taken from cysteine to phenylalanine, the CDR3 has 17 residues. Only the CDR3 region is kept as DNA, spanning 51 bases read in frame from base 1. The germline V gene (reference sequence) sets CDR1 to MNHEY and CDR2 to SMNVEV. Trimming costs V 4 bases and J 0 bases, and their ends lie 16 bases apart. Receptor amplification or capture employed the immunoSEQ multiplex PCR assay. The multiplex PCR relied on a mix of 60 forward primers for TCR Vbeta segments and 13 reverse primers for TCR Jbeta segments. Amplification of the CDR3 region of rearranged TCR beta genes was performed with a multiplex PCR assay on genomic DNA. The Illumina HiSeq System was used to sequence the amplified TCR beta libraries as 87-base-pair reads. On the authors' methods: A later analysis counted 65 million to 90 million unique TCR beta chains across the roughly 700 repertoires, and around 9.9 million of these chains were shared by at least two donors. Raw reads were error-corrected and collapsed into unique sequences with a nearest-neighbor algorithm that merged closely related sequences to remove PCR and sequencing errors. V, D and J gene segments were assigned by aligning CDR3 sequences to IMGT reference sequences. For a sequence to be retained, a match of at least six nucleotides was required to both a V gene segment and a J gene segment. Rearrangements were called productive when the CDR3 lacked stop codons and stayed in frame with V and J; all others were non-productive. CDR3 was defined by IMGT convention, running from the second conserved V-encoded cysteine to the conserved J-encoded phenylalanine. The earlier analysis of approximately 590 of the donors excluded any sequence lacking an unambiguous match to a single V gene segment. In an earlier analysis of almost 600 of the donors, a V segment was called functional when productive rearrangements were above 56.7%, and segregating when the standard deviation between donors exceeded 5%. A statistical classification framework was built to diagnose cytomegalovirus status from the catalog of TCR beta chain sequences. In a later analysis, TCR nucleotide sequences were compared against IMGT/GENE-DB human TR gene sequences so that V and J genes could be assigned. A later analysis assigned CDR3 sequences and most-parsimonious VDJ recombination scenarios with the TCRdist pipeline. In a later analysis, every TCR beta chain was defined by the combination of its CDR3 amino acid sequence and its V-gene family, and reads without a unique V-gene family were dropped. As a way to deal with suspected cross-contamination and a sequencing artifact, a later analysis dropped over 550 nucleotide sequences that were highly shared and had low generation probability. In a later analysis, a clonal expansion index for each public chain was calculated from normalized within-repertoire ranks of inferred template counts. In a later analysis, generation probabilities were computed using a VDJ recombination model fitted to out-of-frame rearrangements, and the results were checked against IGoR. A later analysis scored TCR-TCR, TCR-HLA and TCR-CMV co-occurrence with hypergeometric tests, applying a repertoire-size bias correction to TCR pairs. In a later analysis, false discovery rates were estimated by permuting HLA or CMV assignments 20 times. In a later analysis, co-occurring TCRs were grouped using DBSCAN, with TCRdist sequence similarity added in when clustering inside HLA-allele-positive subsets. Repertoires with fewer than 30,000 or more than 120,000 public chains were left out of co-occurrence clustering, as were five repertoires with anomalous nucleotide sharing. What TCRdb holds here is the immuneACCESS table cut down to in-frame rearrangements. Part of the clones is not present; checked against another copy, under half of the missing clones reflect an unresolved V gene, and the others are unexplained. V, J and clone size were drawn from that table, and D and trimming were deduced from the DNA. The sample table contains more than 95,000 clones; only one count was recorded for roughly 79% of them. The ten largest clones represent around 6% of the sample.

With respect to this clone: Its antigen remains undetermined. Qualities for individual bases were not recorded, and no much larger clone is one base off.

The clonotype comes from a male donor in good health and CMV-seronegative. Material for sequencing was PBMCs. The chain couples TRBV27 to TRBJ1-5; D gene: possibly TRBD1, on 6 matching bases. The nucleotides are TGTGCCAGCAGTTCTATTCCCTACAGGGATAGCAATCAGCCCCAGCATTTT. Its translation is CASSSIPYRDSNQPQHF.